A single T cell receptor beta chain is shown here with its context. Its antigen is as yet unknown. The CDR3 spans 17 residues. Per the germline V gene, CDR1 is SGHRS and CDR2 is YFSETQ. V was trimmed by 3 bases and J by 4 bases, leaving 19 bases between them. This sample was taken from a study of T cell repertoires in cytomegalovirus infection. On the study more broadly: Recently identified HLA-C-restricted and well-studied HLA-B-restricted CMV epitopes were used. It was the public TCR beta signatures that indicated both CMV infection and matching HLA type.

MiXCR was run by TCRdb on the reads, yielding one entry per CDR3 protein. The data hold approximately 340,000 distinct CDR3 sequences, with roughly 29% observed a single time. Study-wide results and limits: Using cumulative public TCR beta family frequency, the authors identified those who carried CMV together with the relevant HLA. CMV-specific TCR beta clonotypes restricted by HLA-C dominated the ex vivo response.

Material: cultured PBMCs, obtained from culture after CMV antigen stimulation. The receptor was isolated from a human donor in good health (CMV status not recorded). Some clones in this sample may be carry-over from other donors' samples. V and J are TRBV5-1 and TRBJ2-2; a weak D match, TRBD2 (5 bases). The chain's CDR3 is CASSSYLRTHPTGELFF. In nucleotides, the CDR3 is TGCGCCAGCAGCTCCTACCTAAGGACTCATCCCACCGGGGAGCTGTTTTTT.